This entry concerns a single T cell receptor (beta chain). Its antigen is not yet known. Per-base qualities were not stored, and no clone one base away is much larger. Library creation used the immunoSEQ multiplex PCR assay. For the multiplex PCR, a mixture combining 60 forward primers for TCR Vbeta segments and 13 reverse primers for TCR Jbeta segments was used. A multiplex PCR assay on genomic DNA amplified the CDR3 region of rearranged TCR beta genes. The amplified TCR beta libraries were sequenced on the Illumina HiSeq System as 87-base-pair reads. The study's own analysis went as follows. A later analysis counted some 74 million unique TCR beta chains across the 550 to 750 repertoires, and around 9.9 million of these chains were shared by at least two donors. Raw reads were error-corrected and collapsed into unique sequences by a nearest-neighbor algorithm in which closely related sequences were merged to remove PCR and sequencing errors. To assign V, D and J gene segments, CDR3 sequences were aligned to IMGT reference sequences. For a sequence to be retained, a match of at least six nucleotides to both a V gene segment and a J gene segment was required. A rearrangement was called productive if the CDR3 had no stop codons and remained in frame with V and J, and every other rearrangement was called non-productive. Following IMGT convention, CDR3 was defined as the stretch from the second conserved V-encoded cysteine up to the conserved J-encoded phenylalanine. The earlier analysis of fewer than 700 of the donors excluded sequences that lacked an unambiguous match to a single V gene segment. In an earlier analysis of a few hundred of the donors, V segments were called functional above 56.7% productive rearrangements and were called segregating when the between-donor standard deviation exceeded 5%. A statistical classification framework was developed to diagnose cytomegalovirus status using the catalog of TCR beta chain sequences. In a later analysis, V and J genes were assigned by comparing TCR nucleotide sequences against IMGT/GENE-DB human TR gene sequences. The TCRdist pipeline was used in a later analysis to assign CDR3 sequences and most-parsimonious VDJ recombination scenarios. In a later analysis, every TCR beta chain was defined by the combination of its CDR3 amino acid sequence and its V-gene family, and reads without a unique V-gene family were dropped. A later analysis removed several hundred highly shared, low-generation-probability nucleotide sequences to deal with suspected cross-contamination and a sequencing artifact. In a later analysis, a clonal expansion index was calculated for each public chain from normalized within-repertoire ranks of inferred template counts. A later analysis computed generation probabilities with a VDJ recombination model fitted to out-of-frame rearrangements, and checked the results against IGoR. In a later analysis, hypergeometric tests were used to score TCR-TCR, TCR-HLA and TCR-CMV co-occurrence, with a repertoire-size bias correction applied to TCR pairs. In a later analysis, false discovery rates were estimated by permuting HLA or CMV assignments 20 times. In a later analysis, co-occurring TCRs were grouped using DBSCAN, and TCRdist sequence similarity was added for clustering within HLA-allele-positive subsets. Repertoires with fewer than 30,000 or more than 120,000 public chains, plus five repertoires with anomalous nucleotide sharing, were excluded from co-occurrence clustering. Not all clones reach the TCRdb copy of this immuneACCESS table, which keeps in-frame sequences only. Checked studies attribute under half of the gap to unresolved V genes and leave the rest unexplained. V and J calls plus clone size are reproduced from that table; the DNA served to infer D and trimming. For this sample there are 120,000 to 150,000 clones; approximately 80% appear just once. 1.5% to 2% of the sample comes from the top ten.

In total, 600 or so healthy bone marrow donors made up the cohort. At the time of sampling, all cohort members were nominally healthy, though unrecorded immune exposures were likely present. The donor tested CMV seronegative and was one of the 352 seronegative cohort members. Each donor provided a peripheral blood sample, and peripheral blood mononuclear cells were used for TCR beta sequencing. Genomic DNA extraction from the blood cell samples was performed with the Qiagen DNeasy Blood Extraction Kit. The data were taken from a study of cytomegalovirus exposure and HLA in healthy donors (dated by TCRdb to about 2017). Background for the entire study: An earlier analysis of 587 of the donors reported approximately 300 Gb of sequence data and 95 million to 120 million unique TCR beta sequences obtained from some 170 million T cells. About 320 gigabases of sequencing data and roughly 90 million unique TCR sequences were included in an early release covering roughly 600 HLA-typed donors. Of the roughly 410 genotyped donors, roughly 80% were placed in the genetic ancestry cluster associated with self-reported Caucasian donors. The study was designed to test whether signatures of past pathogen exposure could be identified by cataloging public T cell receptors. The study used immunosequencing to profile the T cell repertoires of 600 to 850 subjects and linked those repertoires to cytomegalovirus serostatus. A separate validation cohort of 100 to 150 different subjects was used in addition to the roughly 670-subject first cohort. To predict cytomegalovirus infection status, the study combined high-throughput TCR immunosequencing, statistical association of individual TCRs with disease status, and machine learning. To study patterns of TCR occurrence, a later analysis re-analyzed previously published TCR beta repertoires from several hundred donors and added high-resolution HLA genotyping. In the later analysis, no new phenotypic data were used to find candidate immune exposures; instead, reliance was placed on TCR beta sequences and their occurrence across donors. An earlier analysis of several hundred of the donors applied high-throughput TCR beta sequencing to assess whether each TCR beta V gene segment acted as functional or pseudogenic. Donor age, sex, ethnicity and CMV serostatus were compiled alongside the repertoire data. A later genetic analysis used genome-wide SNP genotypes for about 65% of the 666 donors, treating that subset as a discovery cohort. Every discovery cohort repertoire had been produced on one sequencing platform. HLA typing included class I and class II loci at four-digit resolution. The number of donors typed differed by locus, with 629-630 for A, B, C, DRB1 and DQB1, roughly 550 for DQA1, 600 to 610 for DPA1, and some 470 for DPB1. A handful of DR-DQ haplotypes were handled as single units for association and clustering because linkage in the cohort was strong. Across 300 to 400 genotyped donors of the cohort, an average of about 250,000 unique TCR beta nucleotide sequences per donor were sequenced, and roughly 20% of those sequences were non-productive. Here is what the overall study found, with its caveats: Immune exposure information for the cohort was limited to CMV serostatus. At a false discovery rate of 0.05, a later analysis linked around 17,000 TCR beta sequences to specific HLA alleles. Broadly in line with IMGT annotations, most TCR beta V segments showed up in productive rearrangements about 90% or about 30% of the time in an earlier analysis of approximately 600 of the donors. Presence/absence analyses assumed roughly uniform sequencing depth across donors, an assumption that may not hold. Most CMV-associated TCR beta chains appeared to be HLA-restricted in a later analysis, and the HLA associations seemed to be driven largely by CMV exposure. Only TCR beta chains were sequenced in this cohort, and the absence of alpha or paired-chain data limited detectable features. A cluster of highly shared sequence variants was judged likely to represent a technical artifact of the sequencing pipeline. In a later analysis, HLA-associated TCR beta chains were found to be more clonally expanded and to have lower generation probabilities than equally common non-associated chains. Three of the identified cytomegalovirus-associated TCR beta chains were confirmed in vitro to be specific for cytomegalovirus antigens. While some public TCRs were present in many individuals, most TCR sequences turned up only very rarely across donors. Correlated functional status among segregating V segments might reflect linkage disequilibrium, but an unknown experimental factor could not be ruled out. According to a later genetic analysis, donors in an Asian-associated ancestry cluster had fewer N-insertions in productive TCRs than the approximately 690-donor mean. In both the original and validation cohorts, the classifier was reported to diagnose cytomegalovirus status with high specificity and sensitivity. A later genetic analysis associated a missense DCLRE1C variant with V-gene and J-gene trimming of TCR beta chains, and an independent cohort replicated the association. Because counts were too low, about 17 rarely observed V segments, including chromosome 9 orphons, were excluded from the earlier analysis of several hundred of the donors. According to a later analysis, TCR association rates differed among HLA loci, with DRB1 alleles showing the most associated TCRs and HLA-C alleles showing the fewest. Some IMGT-functional V segments, including TRBV6-2 and TRBV6-3, could not be told apart with the 87-base-pair reads, so those segments were excluded. A further reported finding was that TCR beta sequences accurately predicted the HLA-A and HLA-B alleles for most subjects in the first cohort. Assigning TCR associations to individual alleles was difficult when HLA alleles, especially DR and DQ, strongly co-occurred. In the study, some 160 TCR beta chains were listed as associated with cytomegalovirus. Because some donors lacked HLA typing at each locus, the association tests relied only on the typed subset. The authors suggested that the approach could potentially be extended to other disease states and immunological phenotypes. A later analysis reported that several top co-occurrence clusters appeared linked to parvovirus B19, influenza, CMV and Epstein-Barr virus.

V and J lose 4 bases and 4 bases, and a span of 14 bases separates them. Reading from cysteine to phenylalanine, the CDR3 counts 14 amino acids. CDR3 DNA only is kept here, 42 bases in frame from base 1. In the germline V gene, CDR1 corresponds to SGHDT and CDR2 to YYEEEE. The sequence came from a woman in her thirties or forties in good health and CMV-seronegative. The sequence links TRBV5-6 to TRBJ1-2, with the D gene uncertain. The source material was PBMCs. CDR3 sequence: CASSRPVGPYGYTF. The sequenced DNA: TGTGCCAGCAGCCGGCCGGTGGGCCCCTATGGCTACACCTTC.